These 2 T cell receptor beta chains were all obtained from the same sample, sequenced in a study of blood T cell repertoires in COVID-19. The repertoire was sequenced with immunoSEQ multiplex PCR; TCRdb's copy has only in-frame clones and lacks some. The sample shows 260,000 or so clones, about nine tenths of them seen only once. Specimen: PBMCs or T cells enriched from blood (not recorded which). These receptors came from a woman aged 25 to 39 with acute COVID-19.

As to this clone: An end of the junction does not agree with germline; a read error may underlie this. This chain uses TRBV5-1 with TRBJ2-5; TRBD1 agrees at 8 bases. Germline values: CDR1 SGHRS, CDR2 YFSETQ. The CDR3 runs to 14 residues. Written as DNA, the CDR3 is TGCGCCAGCGGATTACAGGGGGACCAGGAGACCCAGTACTTC. Protein: CASGLQGDQETQYF.

The rearrangement uses TRBV7-9 and TRBJ1-5; 7 nucleotides line up with TRBD1. V lost 4 bases, J lost 4 bases, and 7 bases stayed unmatched. The CDR3 runs to 15 residues. Germline CDR1 reads SEHNR; CDR2 reads FQNEAQ (reference sequence). The CDR3 is CASSSDGQANQPQHF. The CDR3 coding sequence is TGTGCCAGCAGCTCCGACGGACAGGCTAATCAGCCCCAGCATTTT.